This T cell receptor beta chain came from a study of regulatory T cells in long-lasting Graves disease. Time point reported: newly diagnosed GD, antithyroid drugs for less than 3 months. The TCR library was made from RNA extracted from PBMCs. CDR1 and CDR2 from the germline V gene are SGHVS and FQNEAQ. The ends were cut back, 8 bases at V and 7 bases at J, with 21 bases in the middle. The CDR3 totals 14 residues. Study conclusions and caveats: Analysis covered peripheral blood alone, not thyroid tissue.

HTBI primers from iRepertoire and Arm-PCR of CDR3 regions yielded the TCR beta libraries. TCRdb re-derived calls from the multiplex PCR reads in MiXCR, one entry per CDR3 protein. The sample has hundreds of thousands of distinct CDR3 sequences; roughly a sixth are singletons. Of note for this clonotype: Antigen unknown. A single base separates this from a much larger clone, so it may be a read error.

The sample was also reused in another study, on T cells in Graves' hyperthyroidism and ophthalmopathy. That source reports: Patients counted as stable if ophthalmopathy did not develop within 18 months. Blood samples included most of the expanded thyroid clonotypes exceeding 0.001.

V usage is TRBV7-8 and J usage is TRBJ2-7, with D perhaps TRBD2 (5 bases). The source of this sequence is a man aged 40-49 years with Graves disease. The input for sequencing was peripheral blood mononuclear cells (PBMCs), taken at new diagnosis, from a patient treated with antithyroid drugs. CDR3 sequence (DNA): TGTGCCAGCTCGGCGAGGCGGGTCTACAATGAGCAGTACTTC. This gives the protein CASSARRVYNEQYF.